This is a list of T cell receptor beta chains from one sample in a study of regulatory T cells in long-lasting Graves disease. TCRdb ran MiXCR on the multiplex PCR reads and lists one entry per CDR3 protein. This table holds approximately 250,000 distinct CDR3 sequences, around 16% found once. Sequenced material: peripheral blood mononuclear cells (PBMCs), taken at new diagnosis, from a patient treated with antithyroid drugs. The receptors stem from a female donor with Graves disease. Both conserved end residues are part of each CDR3. D genes are given only for firm matches. The listing skips clone size in some rows; elsewhere it reads once, few, many or a size class.

TRBJ2-5	TRBV11-2	17	TRBD2	many	CASSQSPSGSSGETQYF	TGTGCCAGCAGCCAAAGCCCAAGCGGGAGTTCGGGAGAGACCCAGTACTTC
TRBJ2-1	TRBV6-1	17	TRBD2	many	CASSEGLAGFPYNEQFF	TGTGCCAGCAGTGAAGGGTTAGCGGGGTTCCCCTACAATGAGCAGTTCTTC
TRBJ2-1	TRBV20-1	15	.	many	CSARVGPGTYNEQFF	TGCAGTGCTAGGGTTGGACCTGGCACCTACAATGAGCAGTTCTTC
TRBJ1-1	TRBV25-1	16	.	many	CASSEGVGGPGTEAFF	TGTGCCAGCAGTGAGGGGGTCGGGGGGCCGGGCACTGAAGCTTTCTTT
TRBJ2-1	TRBV7-3	13	.	.	CASSLSRGDEQFF	TGTGCCAGCAGCTTAAGTCGCGGCGATGAGCAGTTCTTC
TRBJ2-3	TRBV7-2	15	TRBD2	many	CASSSAGGPGDTQYF	TGTGCCAGCAGCTCCGCGGGAGGGCCGGGAGATACGCAGTATTTT
TRBJ2-7	TRBV12-3/TRBV12-4	14	.	many	CASGRGDSAYEQYF	TGTGCCAGCGGGAGAGGCGATTCCGCCTACGAGCAGTACTTC
TRBJ2-2	TRBV11-2	13	.	.	CASSGVTPGELFF	TGTGCCAGCAGCGGAGTCACCCCCGGGGAGCTGTTTTTT
TRBJ2-5	TRBV14	19	.	many	CASSQDRAGYRAAGETQYF	TGTGCCAGCAGCCAAGATAGGGCCGGATACAGGGCCGCCGGTGAGACCCAGTACTTC
TRBJ1-2	TRBV11-2	14	TRBD1	many	CASSSGTVNYGYTF	TGTGCCAGCAGCTCCGGGACAGTCAACTATGGCTACACCTTC
TRBJ2-1	TRBV15	19	.	many	CATRTNRGRGLAGSYEQFF	TGTGCCACCAGAACAAACAGGGGGCGCGGGCTAGCGGGAAGCTATGAGCAGTTCTTC
TRBJ1-3	TRBV11-3	16	.	many	CASSLRGQSSGNTIYF	TGTGCCAGCAGCTTACGAGGACAGAGCTCTGGAAACACCATATATTTT
TRBJ2-7	TRBV13	15	.	.	CASSPSWGQSYEQYF	TGTGCCAGCAGCCCCAGTTGGGGGCAGAGCTACGAGCAGTACTTC
TRBJ2-5	TRBV4-1	18	TRBD2	many	CASSRGTLGLAGEETQYF	TGCGCCAGCAGCCGAGGAACGTTGGGACTAGCGGGAGAGGAGACCCAGTACTTC
TRBJ2-2	TRBV6-5	14	.	many	CASSYYRDTGELFF	TGTGCCAGCAGTTACTACCGGGACACCGGGGAGCTGTTTTTT
TRBJ2-1	TRBV3-1	14	TRBD2	many	CASKRREAYNEQFF	TGTGCCAGCAAGAGGCGGGAGGCCTACAATGAGCAGTTCTTC
TRBJ1-1	TRBV29-1	15	.	many	CSVEDWGRGNTEAFF	TGCAGCGTTGAAGATTGGGGGAGGGGGAACACTGAAGCTTTCTTT
TRBJ1-2	TRBV5-1	13	.	many	CASSLGGFDGYTF	TGCGCCAGCAGCTTGGGTGGGTTTGATGGCTACACCTTC
TRBJ2-7	TRBV28	15	.	many	CASSLVLGPVYEQYF	TGTGCCAGCAGTTTAGTTCTGGGACCGGTTTACGAGCAGTACTTC
TRBJ2-1	TRBV18	14	TRBD2	.	CASSPPPGGNEQFF	TGTGCCAGCTCACCACCCCCCGGGGGGAATGAGCAGTTCTTC
TRBJ1-2	TRBV27	13	.	many	CASGSDANYGYTF	TGTGCCAGCGGTTCTGATGCTAACTATGGCTACACCTTC
TRBJ1-5	TRBV6-1	14	TRBD1	many	CASRETGDSQPQHF	TGTGCCAGCAGAGAGACAGGGGATAGCCAGCCCCAGCATTTT
TRBJ1-3	TRBV11-2	15	.	many	CASSHVGVTGNTIYF	TGTGCCAGCAGCCATGTAGGGGTTACGGGAAACACCATATATTTT
TRBJ2-3	TRBV9	13	TRBD2	.	CVSSLTSGDTQYF	TGTGTCAGCAGTCTCACTAGCGGAGATACGCAGTATTTT
TRBJ2-3	TRBV10-3	15	.	many	CAIQGRAGFTDTQYF	TGTGCCATCCAGGGGCGAGCGGGTTTCACAGATACGCAGTATTTT
TRBJ2-7	TRBV27	12	TRBD1	.	CARTGTLHEQYF	TGTGCCCGGACAGGGACATTGCACGAGCAGTACTTC
TRBJ1-5	TRBV7-2	14	.	many	CASRSGVPGQPQHF	TGTGCCAGCAGGTCAGGGGTCCCAGGTCAGCCCCAGCATTTT
TRBJ2-3	TRBV19	12	.	.	CATKGFTDTQYF	TGTGCAACAAAGGGATTCACAGATACGCAGTATTTT
TRBJ1-1	TRBV25-1	15	.	many	CASSELGQAHTEAFF	TGTGCCAGCAGTGAATTGGGGCAGGCCCACACTGAAGCTTTCTTT
TRBJ1-3	TRBV18	17	.	many	CASSPPIGTVSGNTIYF	TGTGCCAGCTCACCCCCAATCGGGACGGTCTCTGGAAACACCATATATTTT
TRBJ1-2	TRBV6-2/TRBV6-3	13	.	many	CASSDSRLRGYTF	TGTGCCAGCAGTGACAGTCGATTGCGGGGCTACACCTTC
TRBJ1-1	TRBV18	15	.	many	CASSPQSDGNTEAFF	TGTGCCAGCTCACCACAATCGGACGGTAACACTGAAGCTTTCTTT
TRBJ1-5	TRBV2	12	.	many	CASSVSNQPQHF	TGTGCCAGCAGTGTTAGCAATCAGCCCCAGCATTTT
TRBJ2-1	TRBV3-1	15	TRBD2	many	CASSVSGSGYNEQFF	TGTGCCAGCAGCGTAAGCGGGAGCGGCTACAATGAGCAGTTCTTC
TRBJ1-3	TRBV19	15	.	many	CASSTSGPSGNTIYF	TGTGCCAGTAGTACCTCAGGACCCTCTGGAAACACCATATATTTT
TRBJ2-3	TRBV12-3/TRBV12-4	16	TRBD2	many	CASSSLAEPSTDTQYF	TGTGCCAGCAGCTCACTAGCGGAGCCTAGCACAGATACGCAGTATTTT
TRBJ2-3	TRBV7-9	13	.	many	CASSDASTDTQYF	TGTGCCAGCAGCGACGCTAGCACAGATACGCAGTATTTT
TRBJ1-1	TRBV6-5	11	.	many	CASSYLTEAFF	TGTGCCAGCAGTTACTTAACTGAAGCTTTCTTT
TRBJ2-7	TRBV19	12	.	few	CASMANGGEQYF	TGTGCCAGTATGGCTAATGGGGGCGAGCAGTACTTC
TRBJ1-2	TRBV24-1	17	TRBD1	many	CATSDQTQTGGGYGYTF	TGTGCCACCAGTGATCAAACCCAGACAGGGGGAGGCTATGGCTACACCTTC
TRBJ2-3	TRBV28	11	.	many	CASSSLDTQYF	TGTGCCAGCAGTTCATTAGATACGCAGTATTTT
TRBJ2-2	TRBV11-2	13	.	many	CASTPGGTGELFF	TGTGCCAGCACCCCAGGTGGGACCGGGGAGCTGTTTTTT
TRBJ2-7	TRBV27	14	TRBD1	.	CASRAGGELGEQYF	TGTGCCAGCAGAGCAGGGGGCGAATTGGGTGAGCAGTACTTC
TRBJ2-7	TRBV20-1	11	.	many	CSATRTHEQYF	TGCAGTGCGACTCGGACCCACGAGCAGTACTTC
TRBJ1-1	TRBV4-1	14	.	.	CASSQDRMNTEAFF	TGCGCCAGCAGCCAAGATCGGATGAACACTGAAGCTTTCTTT
TRBJ2-3	TRBV19	15	TRBD2	few	CASRDHREATDTQYF	TGTGCCAGTAGGGACCACCGGGAGGCCACAGATACGCAGTATTTT
TRBJ2-5	TRBV18	16	.	many	CASSPPMGPSGETQYF	TGTGCCAGCTCACCACCTATGGGACCCTCCGGAGAGACCCAGTACTTC
TRBJ2-7	TRBV3-1	16	TRBD2	.	CASSQDMGLAGYEQYF	TGTGCCAGCAGCCAAGATATGGGACTAGCGGGCTACGAGCAGTACTTC
TRBJ2-3	TRBV11-2	13	.	.	CASRSGGADTQYF	TGTGCCAGCAGAAGTGGAGGGGCAGATACGCAGTATTTT
TRBJ2-7	TRBV6-1	13	.	.	CASGGATTYEQYF	TGTGCCTCAGGGGGGGCAACCACCTACGAGCAGTACTTC
TRBJ1-6	TRBV6-1	13	.	many	CASSNLDNSPLHF	TGTGCCAGCAGCAACCTTGATAATTCACCCCTCCACTTT
TRBJ2-1	TRBV6-1	15	TRBD2	.	CASSEGYGREHEQFF	TGTGCCAGCAGTGAAGGTTATGGGAGGGAACATGAGCAGTTCTTC